In its sample, the clone carrying this T cell receptor beta chain was seen once. The antigen remains undetermined. The data belong to a study of T cell responses to AZD1222 COVID-19 vaccine. On the study more broadly: Second-dose intervals near 4 or 12 weeks were combined.

Generated by immunoSEQ multiplex PCR, the TCRdb table keeps only in-frame clones and is missing some. Among about 130,000 clones listed, about 91% were seen once. Looked up from germline, CDR1 is SGHNT and CDR2 is YYREEE (reference sequence). The CDR3 extends over 13 amino acids. Trimming cost V 4 bases and J 5 bases; bases outside gene matches: 2. Study-level results: In a largely white British group with more females than males, clonal diversity was possibly underestimated. Per reports, nearly half of all spike-specific TCRs target regions that are unmutated in variants. Scientists sampled the repertoires only once the peak T cell response had passed.

The sample was peripheral blood, taken on day 0 of AZD1222 vaccination. The chain is built from TRBV5-4 and TRBJ2-4; 8 nucleotides match TRBD1. The receptor was derived from an adult in good health. The CDR3 bases are TGTGCCAGCAGCAGGGACAGGCAAAACATTCAGTACTTC. Amino acid sequence: CASSRDRQNIQYF.